Sequencing of this T cell receptor beta chain was carried out in a study of cytomegalovirus exposure and HLA in healthy donors. The overall study: Researchers found that approximately 77% of 398 genotyped donors fell within the Caucasian-associated ancestry cluster.

Study-wide findings and caveats: Relative to equally common others, HLA-associated TCR beta chains showed greater clonal expansion in a later analysis. In presence/absence analyses, roughly uniform sequencing depth across donors was assumed. The study carried out a later analysis of TCR beta sequences. It associated around 17,000 of them with specific HLA alleles at a false discovery rate of 0.05.

As for this clone: The antigen is not known.

Primers included in the PCR were 60 Vbeta and 13 Jbeta primers. The data were produced by immunoSEQ multiplex PCR, yet TCRdb's version contains in-frame clones alone and is incomplete. The sample carries about 160,000 clones, 77% recorded once. The origin of this receptor is a woman in her 30s in good health and CMV-seronegative. The specimen sequenced was PBMCs.

For the CDR3, the DNA is TGTGCCAGCAGTTTGCAGGGAAGGGCCATTTCACCCCTCCACTTT. It is translated as CASSLQGRAISPLHF. The genes are TRBV28 and TRBJ1-6; TRBD1 might be the D (5 bases). The germline V and J ends were trimmed by 3 bases and 9 bases, with 15 bases remaining between them. CDR1 and CDR2 from the germline V gene are MDHEN and SYDVKM. The CDR3 has 15 residues.